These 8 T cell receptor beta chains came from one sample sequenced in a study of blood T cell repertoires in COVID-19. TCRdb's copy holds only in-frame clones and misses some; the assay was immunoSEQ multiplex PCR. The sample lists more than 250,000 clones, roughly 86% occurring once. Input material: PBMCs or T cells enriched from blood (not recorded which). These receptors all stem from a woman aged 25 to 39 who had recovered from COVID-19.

CDR3 residues: CASSPTRSSYNSPLHF. CDR3 in DNA: TGTGCCAGCAGCCCCACCCGGAGCTCCTATAATTCACCCCTCCACTTT. The chain employs TRBV7-8 and TRBJ1-6; D gene uncertain. Deletions cut 5 bases from V and 0 bases from J, with 11 bases between. Germline CDR1 is SGHVS and CDR2 is FQNEAQ. The CDR3 extends over 16 amino acids.

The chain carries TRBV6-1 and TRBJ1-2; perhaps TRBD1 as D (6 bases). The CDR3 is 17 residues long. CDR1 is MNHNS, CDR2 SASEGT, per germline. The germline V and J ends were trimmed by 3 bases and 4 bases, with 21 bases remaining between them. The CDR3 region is CASSELAGVTGAYGYTF. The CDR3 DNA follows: TGTGCCAGCAGTGAGCTGGCAGGGGTTACAGGAGCCTATGGCTACACCTTC.

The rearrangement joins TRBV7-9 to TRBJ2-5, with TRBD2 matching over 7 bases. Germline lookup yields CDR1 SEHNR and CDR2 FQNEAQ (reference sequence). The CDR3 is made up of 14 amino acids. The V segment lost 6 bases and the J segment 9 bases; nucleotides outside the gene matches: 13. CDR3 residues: CASSSGGGAGAQYF. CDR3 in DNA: TGTGCCAGCAGTTCCGGGGGAGGGGCCGGGGCCCAGTACTTC.

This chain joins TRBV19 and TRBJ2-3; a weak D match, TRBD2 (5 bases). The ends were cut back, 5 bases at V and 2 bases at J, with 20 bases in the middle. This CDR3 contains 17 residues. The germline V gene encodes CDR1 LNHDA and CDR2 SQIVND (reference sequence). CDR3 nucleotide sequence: TGTGCCAGTAGTCCCCGACTCATGGCGGGCCTCACAGATACGCAGTATTTT. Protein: CASSPRLMAGLTDTQYF.

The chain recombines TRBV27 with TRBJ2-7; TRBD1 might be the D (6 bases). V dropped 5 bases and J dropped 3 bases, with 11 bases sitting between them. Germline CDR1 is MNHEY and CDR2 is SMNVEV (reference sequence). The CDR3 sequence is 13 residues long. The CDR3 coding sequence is TGTGCCAGCAGTCCGGGACAACACTACGAGCAGTACTTC. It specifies CASSPGQHYEQYF.

The CDR3, as DNA: TGTGCCAGCAGCCCTGACAGTCTTCGGGCAGATACGCAGTATTTT. Encoded protein: CASSPDSLRADTQYF. The V and J genes are TRBV9 and TRBJ2-3, with D possibly being TRBD1 (5 bases). Trimming cost V 4 bases and J 4 bases, with 16 bases left between them. The germline CDR1 and CDR2 sequences are SGDLS and YYNGEE. The CDR3 is 15 amino acids. The full variable domain, rest sourced from reference TRBV9 and TRBJ2-3, is DSGVTQTPKHLITATGQRVTLRCSPRSGDLSVYWYQQSLDQGLQFLIQYYNGEERAKGNILERFSAQQFPDLHSELNLSSLELGDSALYFCASSPDSLRADTQYFGPGTRLTVL.

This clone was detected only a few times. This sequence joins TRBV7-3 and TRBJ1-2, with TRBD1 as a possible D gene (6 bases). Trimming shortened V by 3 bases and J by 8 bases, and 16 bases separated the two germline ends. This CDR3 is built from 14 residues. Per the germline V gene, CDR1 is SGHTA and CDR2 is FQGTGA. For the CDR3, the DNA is TGTGCCAGCAGCTTTTTAGGGGGTAACGAGGGCTACACCTTC. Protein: CASSFLGGNEGYTF. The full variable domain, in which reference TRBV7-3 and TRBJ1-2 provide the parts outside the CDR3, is GAGVSQTPSNKVTEKGKYVELRCDPISGHTALYWYRQSLGQGPEFLIYFQGTGAADDSGLPNDRFFAVRPEGSVSTLKIQRTERGDSAVYLCASSFLGGNEGYTFGSGTRLTVV.

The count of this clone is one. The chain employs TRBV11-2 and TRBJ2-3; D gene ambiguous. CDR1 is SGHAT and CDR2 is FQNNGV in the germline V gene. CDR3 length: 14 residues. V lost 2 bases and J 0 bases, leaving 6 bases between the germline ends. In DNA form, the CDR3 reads TGTGCCAGCAGCTTACTGCGGAGCACAGATACGCAGTATTTT. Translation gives CASSLLRSTDTQYF.